The 17 T cell receptor beta chains reported below all come from one sample, sequenced in a study of T cell responses to AZD1222 COVID-19 vaccine. Libraries were prepared by immunoSEQ multiplex PCR; TCRdb keeps only in-frame clonotypes and omits some of them. The sample has roughly 100,000 clones, roughly nine tenths seen once. The source was peripheral blood, collected 28 days after the second AZD1222 dose. All receptors come from an adult who received the AZD1222 COVID-19 vaccine.

This sequence joins TRBV28 and TRBJ2-7; 12 bases match TRBD2. The CDR3 contains 16 residues. After removal of 2 bases from V and 6 bases from J, the junction contained 8 bases not matched to a gene. CDR1 is MDHEN, CDR2 SYDVKM, per germline. CDR3 amino acids: CASSLGLAGTLREQYF. As DNA, the CDR3 is TGTGCCAGCAGTTTAGGACTAGCGGGAACTCTTCGCGAGCAGTACTTC. Based on the CDR3 plus reference TRBV28 and TRBJ2-7, the full variable domain is DVKVTQSSRYLVKRTGEKVFLECVQDMDHENMFWYRQDPGLGLRLIYFSYDVKMKEKGDIPEGYSVSREKKERFSLILESASTNQTSMYLCASSLGLAGTLREQYFGPGTRLTVT.

A few counts support this clone. The chain is built from TRBV2 and TRBJ2-1, with D unresolved. The CDR3 totals 12 residues. V lost 1 base to trimming and J lost 11 bases, with 9 bases between them. Germline-derived CDR1 and CDR2 are SNHLY and FYNNEI. CDR3 amino acids: CASSEVSRQQFF. Here the CDR3 DNA reads TGTGCCAGCAGTGAAGTCTCGCGACAGCAGTTCTTC. The full variable domain, in which reference TRBV2 and TRBJ2-1 provide the parts outside the CDR3, is EPEVTQTPSHQVTQMGQEVILRCVPISNHLYFYWYRQILGQKVEFLVSFYNNEISEKSEIFDDQFSVERPDGSNFTLKIRSTKLEDSAMYFCASSEVSRQQFFGPGTRLTVL.

The J gene is TRBJ2-2, the V gene TRBV7-6; a weak D match, TRBD2 (7 bases). The CDR3 consists of 18 residues. Looked up from germline, CDR1 is SGHVS and CDR2 is FNYEAQ. V was clipped by 2 bases and J by 0 bases, with 16 bases between them. CDR3 sequence (DNA): TGTGCCAGCAGCTTAATGCGGGAGAGGGGGACGAACACCGGGGAGCTGTTTTTT. This gives the protein CASSLMRERGTNTGELFF.

The V call is TRBV2, the J call TRBJ1-5, with 7 bases aligning to TRBD1. This CDR3 is 14 amino acids long. With 5 bases clipped from V and 2 bases from J, the junction kept 3 bases outside the gene matches. CDR1 SNHLY and CDR2 FYNNEI come from the germline V gene. This chain's CDR3 is CASSTGDGNQPQHF. CDR3 coding DNA: TGTGCCAGCAGTACAGGGGACGGCAATCAGCCCCAGCATTTT.

J is TRBJ2-1 and V is TRBV10-3; D uncertain. CDR1 is ENHRY and CDR2 is SYGVKD in the germline V gene. V was shortened by 2 bases and J by 6 bases, with 14 bases between the two germline ends. This CDR3 has 15 residues. CDR3 residues: CAISEGSPVVNEQFF. Here the CDR3 DNA reads TGTGCCATCAGTGAGGGCAGTCCCGTGGTCAATGAGCAGTTCTTC.

V usage is TRBV5-6 and J usage is TRBJ2-1; D not resolved. Trimming stripped 4 bases from V and 0 bases from J, with 11 bases between. This CDR3 has 15 residues. The germline V gene has CDR1 SGHDT and CDR2 YYEEEE. DNA of the CDR3: TGTGCCAGCAGCCCGGATGATGGCTCCTACAATGAGCAGTTCTTC. This translates into CASSPDDGSYNEQFF.

This sequence joins TRBV28 and TRBJ1-5; D unresolved. This CDR3 comprises 17 residues. The V end was cut by 2 bases, the J end by 0 bases, with 14 bases between. Germline V lookup: CDR1 MDHEN, CDR2 SYDVKM. The CDR3 here is CASSLNSASFSNQPQHF. The CDR3 DNA sequence: TGTGCCAGCAGTTTAAATTCGGCATCCTTTAGCAATCAGCCCCAGCATTTT. Combining the CDR3 with reference TRBV28 and TRBJ1-5 gives the whole variable domain DVKVTQSSRYLVKRTGEKVFLECVQDMDHENMFWYRQDPGLGLRLIYFSYDVKMKEKGDIPEGYSVSREKKERFSLILESASTNQTSMYLCASSLNSASFSNQPQHFGDGTRLSIL.

This chain uses TRBV3-1 (or the pseudogene TRBV3-2) with TRBJ2-7, with unresolved D. From germline, CDR1 is LGHDT and CDR2 YNNKEL (reference sequence). Trimming shortened V by 3 bases and J by 3 bases, and 3 bases separated the two germline ends. This CDR3 has 11 amino acids. CDR3 nucleotides: TGTGCCAGCAGCCAGCGCTACGAGCAGTACTTC. This translates into CASSQRYEQYF.

The chain links TRBV5-4 to TRBJ2-7; 7 bases line up with TRBD1. The CDR3 contains 13 residues. The junction had 4 bases not matched to a gene; V was cut back by 2 bases and J by 5 bases. From germline, CDR1 is SGHNT and CDR2 YYREEE (reference sequence). CDR3 region: CASSFMRGHEQYF. CDR3 nucleotide sequence: TGTGCCAGCAGCTTTATGAGGGGGCACGAGCAGTACTTC.

The chain joins TRBV9 to TRBJ2-3, with no clear D. CDR1 SGDLS and CDR2 YYNGEE come from the germline V gene. Trimming pared 0 bases from V and 0 bases from J, leaving 11 bases between. CDR3 size: 16 residues. Written as DNA, the CDR3 is TGTGCCAGCAGCGTAGCAGGCAGACTTAGCACAGATACGCAGTATTTT. It codes for CASSVAGRLSTDTQYF.

This clone was detected only once. This specimen includes other DNA sequences encoding the same CDR3. This rearrangement joins TRBV28 to TRBJ1-1; D gene ambiguous. CDR3 size: 11 residues. The germline V and J ends were trimmed by 3 bases and 3 bases, with 2 bases remaining between them. Germline-derived CDR1 and CDR2 are MDHEN and SYDVKM. For the CDR3, the DNA is TGTGCCAGCAGTTTGGACACTGAAGCTTTCTTT. It encodes CASSLDTEAFF.

J is TRBJ1-2 and V is TRBV28; D unclear. The CDR3 consists of 12 residues. Germline V gene sequence: CDR1 MDHEN, CDR2 SYDVKM. With 8 bases removed from V and 7 bases from J, the gap between germline ends came to 14 bases. CDR3 protein: CASARDVTGYTF. The CDR3 bases are TGTGCCAGCGCCCGGGATGTAACTGGCTACACCTTC.

This clone was counted only a few times. V is TRBV30 and J is TRBJ1-3, with 8 bases aligning to TRBD1. V dropped 3 bases and J dropped 1; count of bases not matched to a gene: 2. Per the germline V gene, CDR1 is GTSNPN and CDR2 is SVGIG (reference sequence). The CDR3 totals 14 residues. The CDR3 region has the DNA TGTGCCTGGAGGAGGGACAGGTCTGGAAACACCATATATTTT. This gives the protein CAWRRDRSGNTIYF.

The chain is built from TRBV5-1 and TRBJ1-1; D unclear. V dropped 1 base and J dropped 4 bases, with 11 bases sitting between them. Germline loops: CDR1 SGHRS, CDR2 YFSETQ. The CDR3 contains 14 residues. CDR3 coding DNA: TGCGCCAGCAGCTTGTCAATAACAGTCACTGAAGCTTTCTTT. Amino acid sequence: CASSLSITVTEAFF.

The gene calls are TRBV7-2 and TRBJ2-1; D ambiguous. Germline V CDR1 and CDR2: SGHTA, FQGNSA. V was cut by 4 bases and J by 3 bases, with 7 bases left in between. The CDR3 sequence is 13 residues long. CDR3 in amino acids: CASSSFSYNEQFF. In nucleotides, the CDR3 is TGTGCCAGCAGCTCCTTTAGCTACAATGAGCAGTTCTTC.

V gene TRBV5-4 combines with J gene TRBJ2-2, with 12 bases lining up with TRBD2. Germline V lookup: CDR1 SGHNT, CDR2 YYREEE (reference sequence). This CDR3 is 18 amino acids long. V gave up 0 bases and J gave up 6 bases; unmatched junction bases: 9. CDR3 region: CASSLDLATSGSSGELFF. The CDR3, as DNA: TGTGCCAGCAGCTTGGATCTCGCGACTAGCGGGAGCTCCGGGGAGCTGTTTTTT. The complete variable domain, with remaining parts taken from reference TRBV5-4 and TRBJ2-2, reads ETGVTQSPTHLIKTRGQQVTLRCSSQSGHNTVSWYQQALGQGPQFIFQYYREEENGRGNFPPRFSGLQFPNYSSELNVNALELDDSALYLCASSLDLATSGSSGELFFGEGSRLTVL.

The J gene is TRBJ2-7, the V gene TRBV5-6; 7 bases are shared with TRBD2. J lost 3 bases, V lost 3 bases, and 9 bases had no gene match. The CDR3 totals 15 residues. Germline lookup yields CDR1 SGHDT and CDR2 YYEEEE. In nucleotides, the CDR3 is TGTGCCAGCAGCTCCTGGACTAGGATTTACTACGAGCAGTACTTC. Amino acid sequence: CASSSWTRIYYEQYF.